This T cell receptor (beta chain) was profiled in a study of early T cells in non-severe SARS-CoV-2 infection (dated by TCRdb to about 2021). As for the study more broadly: TCR sequencing used bulk RNA from unsorted whole blood, so alpha and beta chains could not be paired. The research as a whole found: Matching against VDJdb was skewed toward anti-spike CD8 responses, likely underestimated virus-specific expansions, and missed private and CD4 specificities.

The junction shows trimming of 6 bases on V and 6 bases on J, and the gene matches do not reach 5 bases of it. From the germline V gene, CDR1 is SNHLY and CDR2 is FYNNEI. The CDR3 sequence holds 13 residues, the cysteine and phenylalanine included. Only CDR3 DNA remains: 39 bases, in frame from the first base. Libraries were built with 5' RACE. TCRdb records NextSeq 500 as the sequencer. In the TCR library protocol, unique molecular identifiers were attached to individual cDNA molecules to correct for PCR bias and sequencing error. Both TCR alpha and beta chains were sequenced, and tight co-correlation was observed between alpha and beta sequence abundances in each sample. The authors' pipeline ran thus. Decombinator V4 was used to perform V gene, J gene and CDR3 annotation of TCR sequences. TCRs were defined as expanded if a significant change between any two time points was detected under a Poisson model with p below 0.0001. TCR abundances were normalised to the total number of TCRs sequenced per sample and were expressed as counts per million. MAIT TCRs were defined by TRAV1-2 paired with TRAJ12, TRAJ20 or TRAJ33, and iNKT TCRs by TRAV10 paired with TRAJ18. VDJdb, accessed on 1 November 2021, was searched for TCRs annotated for CMV, EBV and SARS-CoV-2, and TCRs annotated for more than one antigen were excluded. TCRdb handled the public reads itself, with Q25 trimming in fastp and clone calling in MiXCR, and kept productive beta chains. Duplicate CDR3 protein sequences are folded into a single record with the most common DNA and genes. The V and J calls, along with clone size, are taken from TCRdb and not from the paper's own processing. The sample yields roughly 40,000 distinct CDR3 sequences; 12% were counted once. The ten largest account for more than 15% of the sample.

Set within a cohort of healthcare workers in London, UK, this nested case-control study involved weekly PCR testing of nasopharyngeal swabs along with blood sampling. Healthcare workers were recruited during the week of the UK lockdown, between 23 and 31 March 2020, and followed weekly for up to about 16 weeks. In its sample, this clonotype was seen a few times. Its antigen remains undetermined. There are no base qualities to consult, and no much larger clone falls within one base. The source is an adult who was a healthcare worker with PCR-confirmed SARS-CoV-2 infection or an uninfected control (not recorded which). The sequence joins TRBV2 to TRBJ2-1, and 7 junctional nucleotides match TRBD1. The specimen was whole blood. The DNA reads TGTGCCAGCAGACCCGACAGGGTCAATGAGCAGTTCTTC. Its protein reads: CASRPDRVNEQFF.